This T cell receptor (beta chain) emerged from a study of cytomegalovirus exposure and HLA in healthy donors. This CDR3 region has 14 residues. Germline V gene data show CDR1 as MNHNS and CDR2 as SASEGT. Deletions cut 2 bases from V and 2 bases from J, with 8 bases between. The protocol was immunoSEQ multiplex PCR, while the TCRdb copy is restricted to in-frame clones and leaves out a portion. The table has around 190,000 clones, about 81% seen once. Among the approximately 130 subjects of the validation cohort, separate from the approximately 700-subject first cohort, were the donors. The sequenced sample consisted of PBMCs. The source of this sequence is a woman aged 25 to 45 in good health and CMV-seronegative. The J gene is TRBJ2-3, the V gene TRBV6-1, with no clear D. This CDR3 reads CASSEPGNTDTQYF. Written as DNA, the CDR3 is TGTGCCAGCAGTGAACCCGGTAACACAGATACGCAGTATTTT.